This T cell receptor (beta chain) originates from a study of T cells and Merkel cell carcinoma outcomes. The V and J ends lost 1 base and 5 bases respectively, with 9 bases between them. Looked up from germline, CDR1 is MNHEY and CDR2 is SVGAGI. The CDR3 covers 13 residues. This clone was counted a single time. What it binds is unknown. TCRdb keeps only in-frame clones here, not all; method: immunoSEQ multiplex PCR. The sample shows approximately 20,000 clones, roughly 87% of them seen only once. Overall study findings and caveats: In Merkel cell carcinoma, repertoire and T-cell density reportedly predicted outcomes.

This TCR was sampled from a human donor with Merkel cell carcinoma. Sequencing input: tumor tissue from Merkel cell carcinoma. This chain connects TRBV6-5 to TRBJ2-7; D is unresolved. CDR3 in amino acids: CASSYFLGNEQYF. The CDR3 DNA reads TGTGCCAGCAGTTACTTCCTAGGCAACGAGCAGTACTTC.